The 20 T cell receptor beta chains below were found in one sample sequenced in a study of T cells in Graves' hyperthyroidism and ophthalmopathy. Researchers amplified the TCR beta CDR3 regions from RNA transcripts. HTBI primers were employed in a first-round RT-PCR of the TCR CDR3. From the multiplex PCR reads, TCRdb called clonotypes with MiXCR, one entry per CDR3 protein. Among approximately 700,000 distinct CDR3 sequences listed, about a sixth were seen once. Material: blood. These receptors were collected from a man younger than 35 with Graves' hyperthyroidism.

In its sample, this clonotype was seen a few times. The chain combines TRBV6-5 with TRBJ1-1; 7 bases fit TRBD1. Germline V lookup: CDR1 MNHEY, CDR2 SVGAGI. This CDR3 spans 14 amino acids. V was pared by 0 bases and J by 4 bases, with 2 bases of the junction left unmatched. The CDR3 nucleotides read TGTGCCAGCAGTTACTCGACAGGGAGCACTGAAGCTTTCTTT. Its protein product is CASSYSTGSTEAFF.

The genes are TRBV18 and TRBJ2-1; D might be TRBD1 or TRBD2, each matching 5 bases. This CDR3 contains 14 residues. Germline V gene data show CDR1 as KGHSH and CDR2 as LQKENI. With 6 bases removed from V and 7 bases from J, the gap between germline ends came to 16 bases. For the CDR3, the DNA is TGTGCCAGCTCCCGGGACCTAGTAGAGAATGAGCAGTTCTTC. Its protein is CASSRDLVENEQFF.

This clonotype was seen a few times. The CDR3 DNA follows: TGCGCCAGCAGTGAGCTGGACAGGGTTATCTCACCCCTCCACTTT. Translating it yields CASSELDRVISPLHF. This sequence joins TRBV10-2 and TRBJ1-6; 8 positions match TRBD1. This CDR3 comprises 15 residues. From germline, CDR1 is WSHSY and CDR2 SAAADI. J gave up 10 bases and V 2 bases, and 7 bases lay outside the gene matches.

This clonotype was recorded a few times. The chain links TRBV2 to TRBJ1-1, with TRBD1 identical over 9 bases. J gave up 4 bases and V 9 bases, and 12 bases lay outside the gene matches. CDR1 is SNHLY, CDR2 FYNNEI, per germline. The CDR3 consists of 15 residues. The DNA for the CDR3 is TGTGCCAGTGGCCGGGACAGGGTTAGGGGCACTGAAGCTTTCTTT. This sequence encodes CASGRDRVRGTEAFF.

V is TRBV7-3 and J is TRBJ2-5; TRBD1 might be the D (5 bases). This CDR3 is built from 13 residues. Trimming shortened V by 2 bases and J by 7 bases, and 11 bases separated the two germline ends. The germline V gene encodes CDR1 SGHTA and CDR2 FQGTGA. CDR3 residues: CASSLHRQGTQYF. The CDR3 coding sequence is TGTGCCAGCAGCTTACATCGCCAGGGGACCCAGTACTTC.

This clonotype was observed a handful of times. The chain uses TRBV5-1 and TRBJ1-1; weak D call: TRBD1 (6 bases). Germline V CDR1 and CDR2: SGHRS, YFSETQ. The CDR3 length is 16 residues. Trimming pared 4 bases from V and 4 bases from J, leaving 20 bases between. The CDR3 region has the DNA TGCGCCAGCAGCGCAGAGCGACAGGTGGCTAGCACTGAAGCTTTCTTT. It yields the protein CASSAERQVASTEAFF.

This clonotype has a single count. The J gene is TRBJ1-1, the V gene TRBV19, with D maybe TRBD1 (6 bases). The germline V gene encodes CDR1 LNHDA and CDR2 SQIVND (reference sequence). The V gene lost 6 bases and the J gene lost 6 bases, with 14 bases spanning the gap. The CDR3 consists of 13 residues. The CDR3 DNA is TGTGCCAGTAGGGGCAGGGGACCACCTGAAGCTTTCTTT. It specifies CASRGRGPPEAFF. Drawing the rest from reference TRBV19 and TRBJ1-1, the complete variable domain is DGGITQSPKYLFRKEGQNVTLSCEQNLNHDAMYWYRQDPGQGLRLIYYSQIVNDFQKGDIAEGYSVSREKKESFPLTVTSAQKNPTAFYLCASRGRGPPEAFFGQGTRLTVV.

This clonotype was picked up many times. The V call is TRBV27, the J call TRBJ2-5; D is perhaps TRBD1 or TRBD2 (6 bases each). Per the germline V gene, CDR1 is MNHEY and CDR2 is SMNVEV (reference sequence). CDR3 length: 14 residues. The ends were cut back, 5 bases at V and 5 bases at J, with 15 bases in the middle. The CDR3 DNA is TGTGCCAGCAGTACCCGAGGGGGGTGGGAGACCCAGTACTTC. It encodes CASSTRGGWETQYF.

This clonotype was counted many times. The rearrangement links TRBV2 to TRBJ2-2; a weak D match, TRBD2 (7 bases). The CDR3 runs 16 residues. The germline CDR1 and CDR2 sequences are SNHLY and FYNNEI. Trimming pared 7 bases from V and 0 bases from J, leaving 15 bases between. The CDR3 DNA is TGTGCCAGCACCCTCGGGGGGCGGGCGAACACCGGGGAGCTGTTTTTT. This codes for CASTLGGRANTGELFF.

This clonotype was detected only a few times. The rearrangement links TRBV5-5 to TRBJ2-2; D perhaps matches TRBD2 (5 bases). The CDR3 length is 18 residues. With 4 bases removed from V and 2 bases from J, the gap between germline ends came to 21 bases. Germline CDR1 reads SGHKS; CDR2 reads YYEKEE (reference sequence). The CDR3: CASSPRVAPGVNTGELFF. DNA for the CDR3: TGTGCCAGCAGCCCCCGTGTGGCACCCGGGGTAAACACCGGGGAGCTGTTTTTT.

This clonotype was seen repeatedly, ten times or more. V gene TRBV20-1 combines with J gene TRBJ2-7; no firm D call. V lost 3 bases, J lost 3 bases, and 12 bases lay in between. Germline loops: CDR1 DFQATT, CDR2 SNEGSKA (reference sequence). The CDR3 is made up of 13 amino acids. The CDR3 loop is CSARGRNGYEQYF. The CDR3 coding sequence is TGCAGTGCTAGGGGCCGGAACGGCTACGAGCAGTACTTC.

Ten or more counts support this clonotype. Written as DNA, the CDR3 is TGTGCTAGTGGTTTGGCCCCAGGAACCCAGTACTTC. It is translated as CASGLAPGTQYF. This sequence joins TRBV12-5 and TRBJ2-5, with D unclear. This CDR3 comprises 12 residues. Trimming shortened V by 1 base and J by 8 bases, and 8 bases separated the two germline ends. The germline V gene encodes CDR1 LGHNT and CDR2 FRNRAP.

The rearrangement uses TRBV19 and TRBJ2-1; perhaps D is TRBD1 or TRBD2 (5 bases each). The germline V gene encodes CDR1 LNHDA and CDR2 SQIVND (reference sequence). The CDR3 loop spans 16 amino acids. The V gene lost 7 bases and the J gene lost 0 bases, with 16 bases spanning the gap. The CDR3 coding sequence is TGTGCCAGTACCGGACTTGAAAGGGGCTCCTACAATGAGCAGTTCTTC. Protein sequence: CASTGLERGSYNEQFF.

The rearrangement uses TRBV28 and TRBJ1-5; possibly TRBD1 for D (5 bases). This CDR3 has 12 residues. The germline V gene encodes CDR1 MDHEN and CDR2 SYDVKM. Trimming removed 8 bases at V and 8 bases at J, with 13 bases between. DNA of the CDR3: TGTGCCAGCGGGCAGGGACTTGAGCCCCAGCATTTT. Protein sequence: CASGQGLEPQHF.

This clonotype was detected only a few times. V gene TRBV6-6 combines with J gene TRBJ2-1, with a weak D call TRBD2 (6 bases). Trimming stripped 1 base from V and 7 bases from J, with 11 bases between. The CDR3 runs to 14 residues. Per the germline V gene, CDR1 is MNHNY and CDR2 is SVGAGI (reference sequence). The CDR3, as DNA: TGTGCCAGCAGTTACTGGGACTCGGGGAATGAGCAGTTCTTC. Translating gives CASSYWDSGNEQFF.

This clonotype showed up just a few times. This chain connects TRBV7-2 to TRBJ1-4; D remains ambiguous. CDR1 and CDR2 from the germline V gene are SGHTA and FQGNSA. The CDR3 sequence is 13 residues long. Trimming removed 7 bases from V and 8 bases from J, with 14 bases in between. The CDR3 loop reads CASTPGHGEKLFF. Here the CDR3 DNA reads TGTGCCAGCACCCCCGGGCACGGGGAAAAACTGTTTTTT.

The sample holds many counts of this clonotype. V usage is TRBV18 and J usage is TRBJ2-5; D is tentatively TRBD1 or TRBD2 (5 bases each). CDR3 length equals 13 residues. CDR1 and CDR2 (germline): KGHSH, LQKENI. Trimming removed 10 bases at V and 0 bases at J, with 12 bases between. The CDR3 reads CATLRGYQETQYF. Written as DNA, the CDR3 is TGTGCCACACTCCGGGGCTACCAAGAGACCCAGTACTTC.

This clonotype was seen many times. The chain combines TRBV7-9 with TRBJ2-5; no reliable D call. Trimming left V 3 bases short and J 0 bases short, with 14 bases between. Germline V lookup: CDR1 SEHNR, CDR2 FQNEAQ (reference sequence). CDR3 length equals 16 residues. CDR3 sequence: CASSFRVAAYQETQYF. The DNA for the CDR3 is TGTGCCAGCAGCTTCCGGGTAGCTGCGTACCAAGAGACCCAGTACTTC. Variable domain in full (rest from reference TRBV7-9 and TRBJ2-5): DTGVSQNPRHKITKRGQNVTFRCDPISEHNRLYWYRQTLGQGPEFLTYFQNEAQLEKSRLLSDRFSAERPKGSFSTLEIQRTEQGDSAMYLCASSFRVAAYQETQYFGPGTRLLVL.

Many counts were recorded for this clonotype. The chain is built from TRBV27 and TRBJ2-1, with a weak D call TRBD2 (5 bases). The CDR3 consists of 15 residues. Trimming took 4 bases from V and 4 from J, leaving 14 bases between them. CDR1 MNHEY and CDR2 SMNVEV come from the germline V gene (reference sequence). CDR3 amino acids: CASSYGIYPYNEQFF. CDR3 coding DNA: TGTGCCAGCAGTTACGGGATTTACCCTTACAATGAGCAGTTCTTC.

The genes are TRBV6-1 and TRBJ2-2; 9 bases match TRBD2. After removal of 6 bases from V and 5 bases from J, the junction contained 10 bases not matched to a gene. Germline V gene lookup returns CDR1 MNHNS and CDR2 SASEGT. This CDR3 has 16 amino acids. In nucleotides, the CDR3 is TGTGCCAGCAGCCTCATGGCGGGAGGGATTACCGGGGAGCTGTTTTTT. Residues: CASSLMAGGITGELFF.